This TCR beta chain was observed in a study of T cell repertoires in cytomegalovirus infection. This clonotype was seen many times. TCRdb re-analysed the reads in MiXCR, keeping a single row per CDR3 protein. The sample has approximately 500,000 distinct CDR3 sequences, more than 15% seen once; the top ten hold roughly a quarter. V lost 2 bases, J lost 1 base, and 16 bases lay in between. The germline V gene has CDR1 SGHTA and CDR2 FQGNSA. There are 17 residues in the CDR3. The receptor was derived from a human donor in good health (CMV status not recorded). Some clones in this sample may be carry-over from other donors' samples. This rearrangement joins TRBV7-2 to TRBJ2-3, with unresolved D. The source material was CD8+ T cells from PBMCs. CDR3: CASSLRLGLEGTDTQYF. In nucleotides, the CDR3 is TGTGCCAGCAGCTTAAGGCTAGGGCTTGAGGGCACAGATACGCAGTATTTT. The full variable domain, in which reference TRBV7-2 and TRBJ2-3 provide the parts outside the CDR3, is GAGVSQSPSNKVTEKGKDVELRCDPISGHTALYWYRQSLGQGLEFLIYFQGNSAPDKSGLPSDRFSAERTGGSVSTLTIQRTQQEDSAVYLCASSLRLGLEGTDTQYFGPGTRLTVL.